These 6 T cell receptor beta chains originate from one sample sequenced in a study of T cell repertoires in cytomegalovirus infection. TCRdb analysed the reads with MiXCR anew, one entry per CDR3 protein. This table holds about 920,000 distinct CDR3 sequences, about 33% found once. These receptors lack a known antigen. The material sequenced was cultured CD8+ T cells from PBMCs, taken from culture after CMV antigen stimulation. Receptors originate from a human donor in good health (CMV status not recorded). Some clones in this sample may be carry-over from other donors' samples.

This clonotype was counted ten times or more. The V gene is TRBV7-2, the J gene TRBJ2-7; D unclear. The CDR3 has 14 amino acids. Deletions cut 5 bases from V and 3 bases from J, with 14 bases between. Germline V gives CDR1 SGHTA, CDR2 FQGNSA. The CDR3 is CASSRTGWGYEQYF. CDR3 nucleotide sequence: TGTGCCAGCAGCCGAACCGGGTGGGGCTACGAGCAGTACTTC.

About this clonotype: This clone may be a read error of a much larger clone one base away. This rearrangement joins TRBV12-5 to TRBJ1-1; 7 bases agree with TRBD1. Germline assignment: CDR1 LGHNT and CDR2 FRNRAP. CDR3 length: 18 amino acids. The CDR3, as DNA: TGTGTTAGTCACTTTTGGGGTACGGGACAGACCTTGAACACTGAAGCTTTCTTT. This codes for CVSHFWGTGQTLNTEAFF.

The V call is TRBV6-2 or TRBV6-3, the J call TRBJ2-5, with 8 bases aligning to TRBD2. This CDR3 has 16 amino acids. The V gene end was trimmed by 3 bases and the J gene end by 5 bases; junction bases not matched to a gene: 11. Germline-derived CDR1 and CDR2 are MNHEY and SVGEGT. The CDR3 loop reads CASSYPVSGVRETQYF. The CDR3 region has the DNA TGTGCCAGCAGTTATCCGGTTAGCGGGGTTCGTGAGACCCAGTACTTC.

This clonotype was counted between two and nine times. J is TRBJ1-5 and V is TRBV12-3 or TRBV12-4; the D gene is possibly TRBD1 (6 bases). V lost 6 bases to trimming and J lost 0 bases, with 9 bases between them. This CDR3 spans 14 amino acids. CDR3 in DNA: TGTGCCAGCAGCCGGGACACTAGCAATCAGCCCCAGCATTTT. Translated: CASSRDTSNQPQHF.

The table lists this clonotype with many counts. V and J are TRBV7-2 and TRBJ2-3, with 10 bases that match TRBD2. CDR3 size: 17 residues. With 3 bases clipped from V and 0 bases from J, the junction kept 6 bases outside the gene matches. The germline CDR1 and CDR2 sequences are SGHTA and FQGNSA. CDR3 sequence (DNA): TGTGCCAGCAGCTTTGTAGCGGGGGGCCTTAGCACAGATACGCAGTATTTT. This sequence encodes CASSFVAGGLSTDTQYF.

This clonotype was observed a few times. The chain carries TRBV7-9 and TRBJ1-1, with 10 bases fitting TRBD1. Germline assignment: CDR1 SEHNR and CDR2 FQNEAQ (reference sequence). CDR3 length equals 15 residues. Unmatched junction bases numbered 9, after V lost 5 bases and J lost 6 bases. The CDR3 region has the DNA TGTGCCAGCAGCGGTCGGGACAGGGGAGGGGCTGAAGCTTTCTTT. Its protein product is CASSGRDRGGAEAFF.